This T cell receptor (beta chain) derives from a study of OX40 agonist ivuxolimab in advanced cancers. Assay: immunoSEQ multiplex PCR; the TCRdb copy retains only in-frame clones and omits some. The top ten clones hold approximately 1.9% of a sample with about 83,000 clones, roughly 80% of them seen once. The CDR3 is 17 amino acids. Looked up from germline, CDR1 is SGHAT and CDR2 is FQNNGV. V gave up 4 bases and J gave up 3 bases; unmatched junction bases: 11. The rearrangement uses TRBV11-2 and TRBJ2-1; TRBD2 matches at 8 bases. The TCR originated in an adult with an advanced solid tumor such as melanoma, head and neck, liver or kidney cancer. The source was CD4+ or CD8+ T cells sorted from blood, collected in a trial of the OX40 agonist ivuxolimab. The DNA for the CDR3 is TGTGCCAGCAGCTCGAGGCGTTCGGGGGGGTACTACAATGAGCAGTTCTTC. It encodes CASSSRRSGGYYNEQFF.